Below, one T cell receptor (beta chain) is given with its context. The data were obtained in a study of blood T cell repertoires in COVID-19. As for the study in general: The United States, Italy and Spain provided the acute and convalescent COVID-19 samples. The analysed material was cDNA or gDNA that came from T cells, B-cell-depleted T cells, or PBMCs.

In terms of age and location, participants ranged from roughly 18 to 90 years and lived in about 25 US areas. As processed by the authors: Reference gene primer amplification gave nucleated cell count estimates. The table came from immunoSEQ multiplex PCR; TCRdb's copy has only in-frame clones and leaves some out. V, J and clone size were drawn from that table, and D and trimming were deduced from the DNA. The sample has under 200,000 clones, 84% seen once. The material sequenced was PBMCs or T cells enriched from blood (not recorded which). This TCR derives from a middle-aged man who had recovered from COVID-19.

This CDR3 reads CASSLRSNSPLHF. CDR3 in DNA: TGTGCCAGCAGTTTACGTTCTAATTCACCCCTCCACTTT. The chain has TRBV12-3 or TRBV12-4 and TRBJ1-6; no clear D gene. This CDR3 comprises 13 residues. V was cut by 2 bases and J by 6 bases, with 5 bases left in between.